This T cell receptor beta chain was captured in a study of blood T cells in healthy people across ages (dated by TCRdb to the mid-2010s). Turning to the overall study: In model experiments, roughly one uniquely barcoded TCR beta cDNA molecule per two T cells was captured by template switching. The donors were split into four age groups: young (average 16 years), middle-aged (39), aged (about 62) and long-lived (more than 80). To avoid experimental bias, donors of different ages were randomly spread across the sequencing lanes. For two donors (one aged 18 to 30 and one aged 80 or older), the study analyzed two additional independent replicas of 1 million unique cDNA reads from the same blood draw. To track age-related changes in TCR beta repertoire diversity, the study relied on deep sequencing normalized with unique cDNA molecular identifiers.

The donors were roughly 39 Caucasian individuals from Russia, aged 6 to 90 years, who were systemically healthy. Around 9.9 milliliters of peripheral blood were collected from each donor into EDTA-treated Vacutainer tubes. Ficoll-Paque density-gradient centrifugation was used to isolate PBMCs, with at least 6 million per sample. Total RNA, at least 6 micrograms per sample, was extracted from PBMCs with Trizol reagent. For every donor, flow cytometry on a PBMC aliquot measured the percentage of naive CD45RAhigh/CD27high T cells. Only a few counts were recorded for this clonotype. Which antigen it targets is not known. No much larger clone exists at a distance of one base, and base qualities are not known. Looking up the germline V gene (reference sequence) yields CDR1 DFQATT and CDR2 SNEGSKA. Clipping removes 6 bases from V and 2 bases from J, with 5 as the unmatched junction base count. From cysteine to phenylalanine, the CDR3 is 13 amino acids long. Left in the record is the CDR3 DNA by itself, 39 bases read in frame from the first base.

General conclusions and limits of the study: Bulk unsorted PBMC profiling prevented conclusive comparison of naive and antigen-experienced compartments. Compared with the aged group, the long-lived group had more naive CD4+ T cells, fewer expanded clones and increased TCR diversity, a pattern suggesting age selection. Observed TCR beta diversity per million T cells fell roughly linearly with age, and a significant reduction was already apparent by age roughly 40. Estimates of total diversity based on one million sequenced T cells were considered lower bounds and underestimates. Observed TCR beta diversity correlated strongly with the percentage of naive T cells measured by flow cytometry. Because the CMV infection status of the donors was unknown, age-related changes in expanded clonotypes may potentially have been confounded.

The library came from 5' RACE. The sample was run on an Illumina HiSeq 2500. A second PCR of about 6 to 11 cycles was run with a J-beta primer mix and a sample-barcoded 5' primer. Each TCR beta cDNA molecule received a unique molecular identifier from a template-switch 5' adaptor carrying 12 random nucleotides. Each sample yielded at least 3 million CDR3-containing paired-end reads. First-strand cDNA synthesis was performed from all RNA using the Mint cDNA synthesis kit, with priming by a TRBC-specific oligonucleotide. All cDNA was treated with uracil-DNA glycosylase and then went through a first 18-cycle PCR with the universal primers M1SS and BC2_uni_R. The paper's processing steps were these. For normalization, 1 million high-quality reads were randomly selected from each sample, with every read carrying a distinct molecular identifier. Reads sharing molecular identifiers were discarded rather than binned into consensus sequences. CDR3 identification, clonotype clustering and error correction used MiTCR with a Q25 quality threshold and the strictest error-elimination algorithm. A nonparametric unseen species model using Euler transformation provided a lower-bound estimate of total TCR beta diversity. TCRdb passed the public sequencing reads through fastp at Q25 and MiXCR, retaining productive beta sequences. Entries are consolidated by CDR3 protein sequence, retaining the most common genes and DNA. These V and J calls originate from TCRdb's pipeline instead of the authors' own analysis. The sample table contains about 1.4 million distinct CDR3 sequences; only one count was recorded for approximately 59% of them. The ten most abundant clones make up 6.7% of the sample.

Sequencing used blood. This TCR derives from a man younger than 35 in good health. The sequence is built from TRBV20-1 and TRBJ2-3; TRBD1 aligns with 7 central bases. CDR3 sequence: CSASGGTTDTQYF. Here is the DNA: TGCAGTGCCTCAGGGGGAACCACAGATACGCAGTATTTT.